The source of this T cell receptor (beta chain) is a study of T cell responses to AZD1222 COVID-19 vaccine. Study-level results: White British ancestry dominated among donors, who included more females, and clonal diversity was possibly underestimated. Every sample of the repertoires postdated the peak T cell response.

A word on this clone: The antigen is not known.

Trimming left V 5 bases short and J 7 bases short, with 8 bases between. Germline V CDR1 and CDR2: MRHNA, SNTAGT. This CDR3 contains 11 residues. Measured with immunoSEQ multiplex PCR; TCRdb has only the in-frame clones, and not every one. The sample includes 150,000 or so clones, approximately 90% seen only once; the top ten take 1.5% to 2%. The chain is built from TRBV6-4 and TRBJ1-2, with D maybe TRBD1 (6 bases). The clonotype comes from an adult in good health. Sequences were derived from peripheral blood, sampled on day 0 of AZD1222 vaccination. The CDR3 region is CASSTGSGYTF. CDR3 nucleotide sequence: TGTGCCAGCAGTACAGGGAGTGGCTACACCTTC.